This T cell receptor (beta chain) was recorded in a study of blood T cell repertoires in COVID-19. The wider study: Samples of COVID-19 (acute and convalescent) were obtained from the United States, Italy and Spain. Sources were T cells, B-cell-depleted T cells, or PBMCs; the material itself was cDNA or gDNA.

How the authors handled the data: Reference gene primer amplification gave estimated nucleated cell counts. TCRdb keeps only in-frame clones here, not all; method: immunoSEQ multiplex PCR. The V and J calls and the clone size are those of that table, but D and trimming were determined from the DNA. The repertoire has 250,000 or so clones, approximately 91% of them found once; the top ten carry approximately 0.8%. CDR1 is MGHRA and CDR2 is YSYEKL in the germline V gene. V gave up 3 bases and J gave up 12 bases, with 18 bases separating them. This CDR3 has 14 amino acids. Sample: peripheral blood. This clonotype originated in a young woman with acute or convalescent COVID-19. The chain couples TRBV4-1 to TRBJ2-1; D possibly corresponds to TRBD2 (5 bases). Here the CDR3 DNA reads TGCGCCAGCAGCCAGGAACCCATAGCGCTTTGGCAGTTCTTC. It is translated as CASSQEPIALWQFF.